Listed below are T cell receptor beta chains from one sample, sequenced in a study of regulatory T cells in long-lasting Graves disease. TCRdb ran MiXCR on the multiplex PCR reads and lists one entry per CDR3 protein. The table includes about 620,000 distinct CDR3 sequences, 16% detected once. The same sample was also used in a study of T cells in Graves' hyperthyroidism and ophthalmopathy.

Sequences were derived from peripheral blood mononuclear cells (PBMCs), sampled at new diagnosis, from a patient treated with antithyroid drugs. The receptors were gathered from a woman between 25 and 40 years old with Graves disease. Each CDR3 is given with its conserved first and last residue. Each record gives: CDR3 DNA, CDR3 protein, V gene, J gene, clone size, D gene. D genes are given only for firm matches. The size of a clone is reported for some rows only, either as once, few or many, or as a class for expanded clones.

TGTGCCAGCAGCTTAGGGGGGACAGGGCCCAGATTCAATCAGCCCCAGCATTTT,CASSLGGTGPRFNQPQHF,TRBV11-3,TRBJ1-5,once,TRBD1
TGTGCCAGCGGCTCGGCGCGGCTTGGCGAGACCCAGTACTTC,CASGSARLGETQYF,TRBV6-1,TRBJ2-5,few,-
TGTGCCAGCAGCCAGGACCTGTACGAGCAGTACTTC,CASSQDLYEQYF,TRBV3-1,TRBJ2-7,many,-
TGCGCCAGCAGCCCCCAACCAGGGACAGGGGTCAATCAGCCCCAGCATTTT,CASSPQPGTGVNQPQHF,TRBV5-1,TRBJ1-5,-,TRBD1
TGTGCCAGCAGCTTAAGGTCCTCTGGGGCCAACGTCCTGACTTTC,CASSLRSSGANVLTF,TRBV7-3,TRBJ2-6,-,-
TGCAGTGCTAGACAGGTCGGGCCAGGGACCCAGTACTTC,CSARQVGPGTQYF,TRBV20-1,TRBJ2-5,-,-
TGTGCCCGCCGGGCCTCAGGCCCCGAGCAGTACTTC,CARRASGPEQYF,TRBV30,TRBJ2-7,-,-
TGTGCCAGCAGTGAAGCGGGAGGGGGCCCAGCTTTCTTT,CASSEAGGGPAFF,TRBV6-1,TRBJ1-1,many,TRBD1
TGTGCCAGCAGCAAATTCGACAGGGCACACACCATATATTTT,CASSKFDRAHTIYF,TRBV28,TRBJ1-3,-,TRBD1
TGCGCCAGCAGCTCCAGGGAAGGGAACACTGAAGCTTTCTTT,CASSSREGNTEAFF,TRBV5-1,TRBJ1-1,once,-
TGCAGTGCCACCCGTGGGAACATTCAGTACTTC,CSATRGNIQYF,TRBV20-1,TRBJ2-4,-,-
TGCGCCAGCAGCCCTACTGGCAGGAAGGACACTGAAGCTTTCTTT,CASSPTGRKDTEAFF,TRBV5-1,TRBJ1-1,few,-
TGCAGCGAGAGGAACACTGAAGCTTTCTTT,CSERNTEAFF,TRBV29-1,TRBJ1-1,-,-
TGTGCCAGCAGCCAAGCCCAGGGAGCAGCTTTCTTT,CASSQAQGAAFF,TRBV3-1,TRBJ1-1,many,-
TGTGCCAGCAGCCACAGGACTACCGGGGAGCTGTTTTTT,CASSHRTTGELFF,TRBV3-1,TRBJ2-2,-,-
TGCAGACCCGTTGGGGGGGGCTACACCTTC,CRPVGGGYTF,TRBV20-1,TRBJ1-2,-,-
-,CASSYEGTPTYEQYFGPGQPQHF,TRBV6-5,TRBJ1-5,-,-
TGTGCCAGCACGCAAACCTTCTACGAGCAGTACTTC,CASTQTFYEQYF,TRBV2,TRBJ2-7,many,-
TGTGCCAGCAGCCAAGTTAGGACAGGGGGCTATGGCTACACCTTC,CASSQVRTGGYGYTF,TRBV3-1,TRBJ1-2,many,TRBD1
TGTGCCAGCAGTGAAAACTGGGATTCACCCCTCCACTTT,CASSENWDSPLHF,TRBV6-1,TRBJ1-6,few,-
TGTGCCAGCAGCTTACAATCTAGCGGGAGTACAGGGGCCAACGTCCTGACTTTC,CASSLQSSGSTGANVLTF,TRBV7-3,TRBJ2-6,-,TRBD2
TGCGCCAGCAGTGCGGGACAGGGTGAAGCTTTCTTT,CASSAGQGEAFF,TRBV10-1,TRBJ1-1,few,TRBD1
TGTGCCATCGGACAAGGGACTACGAGCGGGAGAGGGTCCTACAATGAGCAGTTCTTC,CAIGQGTTSGRGSYNEQFF,TRBV10-3,TRBJ2-1,many,TRBD2
TGTGCCAGCAGCCAAACCAGCCAGACCCAGTACTTC,CASSQTSQTQYF,TRBV14,TRBJ2-5,few,-
TGTGCCAGCGGTAGAAAGCGGGGGACTACCCTAAACACCGGGGAGCTGTTTTTT,CASGRKRGTTLNTGELFF,TRBV9,TRBJ2-2,few,TRBD2
TGTGCCAGCAGCCAATGGGACAGGCGGGCCCAGTACTTC,CASSQWDRRAQYF,TRBV7-2,TRBJ2-5,many,TRBD1
TGTGCCAGCAGCGGCGCCCGGGGCTCCTGGTATGGCTACACCTTC,CASSGARGSWYGYTF,TRBV9,TRBJ1-2,many,-
TGTGCCGGACGGGGATCGAGCAATCAGCCCCAGCATTTT,CAGRGSSNQPQHF,TRBV28,TRBJ1-5,many,-
TGTGCCAGCAGCCCTAGCGGGAGCTCTTCCGAGCAGTACTTC,CASSPSGSSSEQYF,TRBV7-2,TRBJ2-7,-,TRBD2
TGTGCCAGCAGCTTGGGGGGCGGACAAGCCGGGGAGCTGTTTTTT,CASSLGGGQAGELFF,TRBV7-2,TRBJ2-2,few,-
TGCGCCAGCAGCTTGTGGAGCGGGAGCAACGCCGGGGAGCTGTTTTTT,CASSLWSGSNAGELFF,TRBV5-1,TRBJ2-2,few,TRBD2
TGTGCCAGCAGTTTCCCCAACCTCAGAAATTCACCCCTCCACTTT,CASSFPNLRNSPLHF,TRBV28,TRBJ1-6,few,-
TGCAGTGCTAGAGATCCGGGTACAGGGGTTACTGAAGCTTTCTTT,CSARDPGTGVTEAFF,TRBV20-1,TRBJ1-1,few,TRBD1
TGTGCCAGCAGCGGGACAATAGATCTCGGATCTGGAAACACCATATATTTT,CASSGTIDLGSGNTIYF,TRBV9,TRBJ1-3,-,-
TGCGCCAGCAGCTGGCGGGAGGCCGGCTACAATGAGCAGTTCTTC,CASSWREAGYNEQFF,TRBV4-1,TRBJ2-1,-,TRBD2
TGTGCCAGCTCACTGAGACAGCTCCAAGAGACCCAGTACTTC,CASSLRQLQETQYF,TRBV18,TRBJ2-5,-,-
TGTGCCAGCCGACAGGCCTATGGCTACACCTTC,CASRQAYGYTF,TRBV2,TRBJ1-2,many,-
TGTGCCAGCTCCCCCGCGGTTACATACAATGAGCAGTTCTTC,CASSPAVTYNEQFF,TRBV11-1,TRBJ2-1,many,-
TGTGCCAGCAGCTCACGGACGAATGAGCAGTTCTTC,CASSSRTNEQFF,TRBV7-8,TRBJ2-1,many,-
TGCGCCAGCAGCTTGGCAGGAAGGATGGATACGCAGTATTTT,CASSLAGRMDTQYF,TRBV5-1,TRBJ2-3,-,-
TGTGCCAGCAGTTACCCCACCACCGGGGAGCTGTTTTTT,CASSYPTTGELFF,TRBV6-4,TRBJ2-2,once,-
TGTGCCAGCAGTTTACCGGGACAGGGAAGAAACACCATATATTTT,CASSLPGQGRNTIYF,TRBV12-3/TRBV12-4,TRBJ1-3,few,TRBD1
TGCGCCAGCAGCTTGCGAAGGGTCGGGGAGCTGTTTTTT,CASSLRRVGELFF,TRBV5-1,TRBJ2-2,many,-
TGTGCCAGCAGTGACGTAGGGCTTCCGGAAGCTTTCTTT,CASSDVGLPEAFF,TRBV27,TRBJ1-1,many,-
TGTGCCAGCAGACCTGGGAAACTGGAGACCCAGTACTTC,CASRPGKLETQYF,TRBV12-3/TRBV12-4,TRBJ2-5,many,-
TGTGCCAGCATCCCCATAGCGGGAGGTACCTACGAGCAGTACTTC,CASIPIAGGTYEQYF,TRBV6-4,TRBJ2-7,few,TRBD2
TGCAGTGCTAGACCCCGGCAATACTATGGCTACACCTTC,CSARPRQYYGYTF,TRBV20-1,TRBJ1-2,few,-
TGTGCCAGCTCGGGATCGCCGGGCGGTGAAGCTTTCTTT,CASSGSPGGEAFF,TRBV2,TRBJ1-1,many,-
TGTGCCAGCAGCTGGACACTAGCGGACTCCTACAATGAGCAGTTCTTC,CASSWTLADSYNEQFF,TRBV7-9,TRBJ2-1,-,TRBD2
TGTGCCAGCTCCCTAAACCAGGGCCAGAATGAGCGAGGCTACACCTTC,CASSLNQGQNERGYTF,TRBV18,TRBJ1-2,-,-
TGTGCCAGCAGCCAAGTGGCGGGGAGTGATTCACCCCTCCACTTT,CASSQVAGSDSPLHF,TRBV14,TRBJ1-6,few,-
TGTGCCAGCTCAACGGACAATTGGGGCGCGGGCTACACCTTC,CASSTDNWGAGYTF,TRBV18,TRBJ1-2,-,-
TGTGCCAGCAGTTTCGGACAGTCGCAATCCATTACCTACGAGCAGTACTTC,CASSFGQSQSITYEQYF,TRBV28,TRBJ2-7,many,-
TGTGCCAGCAGCAAAGCCGGGACAGGAGCTACGCAGTATTTT,CASSKAGTGATQYF,TRBV28,TRBJ2-3,-,TRBD1
TGCAGTGCCCCGCGTAGTGGCTACGAGCAGTACTTC,CSAPRSGYEQYF,TRBV20-1,TRBJ2-7,-,-